The present T cell receptor (beta chain) was sequenced within a study of naive and memory T cell subsets. Both TRBC1 and TRBC2 were covered by a beta constant-region primer of two equimolar oligonucleotides. Nested alpha and beta constant-region primers with the SP2 primer drove four PCR rounds on ligated cDNA. Ligation attached a single-stranded oligonucleotide with a 12-nucleotide UMI and the SP2 primer to the cDNA 3' end. TCRdb reanalysed the UMI-ligation and nested PCR reads using MiXCR and keeps one entry per CDR3 protein. This table has 95,000 to 150,000 distinct CDR3 sequences, 35% to 40% appearing once. Cells stained for CD3, CD4, CD8, CD45RA, CD27 and viability were sorted into four CD45RA/CD27 subsets. Findings and caveats of the study: From naive to CM, EM and EMRA, diversity decreased and Gini increased.

This clonotype showed up just a few times. The antigen is undetermined. The receptor's source is a human donor in good health. Sequencing was performed on central memory CD4+ T cells from blood.

The CDR3 here is CSARMTQNIEKLFF. The CDR3 DNA reads TGCAGTGCTAGAATGACACAGAACATTGAAAAACTGTTTTTT. This rearrangement joins TRBV20-1 to TRBJ1-4; D is ambiguous. The CDR3 contains 14 residues. Germline CDR1 reads DFQATT; CDR2 reads SNEGSKA (reference sequence). Trimming cost V 2 bases and J 7 bases, with 14 bases left between them.